One and the same sample provided the 32 T cell receptor beta chains below, sequenced in a study of cytotoxic CD8 clonotypes in ibrutinib-treated CLL. Libraries were prepared by immunoSEQ multiplex PCR; TCRdb keeps only in-frame clonotypes and omits some of them. The sample consists of 120,000 to 150,000 clones, 70% to 85% of them appearing once. Sequencing was performed on PBMCs, taken after 12 months of ibrutinib treatment. These TCRs come from a human donor with chronic lymphocytic leukemia.

This clone occurred once. V usage is TRBV5-1 and J usage is TRBJ2-2; TRBD1 aligns across 7 bases. After removal of 2 bases from V and 3 bases from J, the junction contained 10 bases not matched to a gene. Germline V CDR1 and CDR2: SGHRS, YFSETQ. The CDR3 runs 17 residues. The CDR3 loop is CASSFHYGTDYTGELFF. CDR3 DNA: TGCGCCAGCAGCTTCCACTACGGGACAGACTACACCGGGGAGCTGTTTTTT.

The V gene is TRBV13, the J gene TRBJ2-3, with 10 bases fitting TRBD2. The CDR3 extends over 15 amino acids. V lost 4 bases to trimming and J lost 1 base; unmatched junction nucleotides: 2. The V gene's germline CDR1 is PRHDT and CDR2 FYEKMQ (reference sequence). CDR3 sequence reads: CASSSLAGGTDTQYF. DNA of the CDR3: TGTGCCAGCAGCTCGCTAGCGGGGGGCACAGATACGCAGTATTTT.

V gene TRBV2 combines with J gene TRBJ2-4; 14 bases fit TRBD2. The V and J ends lost 7 bases and 0 bases, in that order; junction bases with no gene match: 14. Germline loops: CDR1 SNHLY, CDR2 FYNNEI. This CDR3 is built from 20 residues. CDR3 nucleotides: TGTGCCAGCAATATAATTCGGACTAGCGGGGGGACGCTAGCCAAAAACATTCAGTACTTC. It translates to CASNIIRTSGGTLAKNIQYF.

The V and J genes are TRBV19 and TRBJ1-3; D ambiguous. Trimming left V 1 base short and J 4 bases short, with 5 bases between. CDR1 is LNHDA, CDR2 SQIVND, per germline (reference sequence). This CDR3 comprises 13 residues. CDR3 loop: CASSIGLGNTIYF. Here the CDR3 DNA reads TGTGCCAGTAGTATAGGGCTCGGAAACACCATATATTTT.

The chain recombines TRBV5-8 with TRBJ2-3; 7 bases line up with TRBD2. The length of the CDR3 is 20 residues. With 1 base clipped from V and 3 bases from J, the junction kept 20 bases outside the gene matches. Looked up from germline, CDR1 is SGHTS and CDR2 is YDEGEE. In DNA form, the CDR3 reads TGTGCCAGCAGCTTGTATCCGGTGGGTGCCCGGGAGGCCAATACAGATACGCAGTATTTT. It codes for CASSLYPVGAREANTDTQYF.

The V call is TRBV9, the J call TRBJ1-2; TRBD1 agrees at 7 bases. CDR3 length: 14 residues. The trim removed 0 bases at V and 4 bases at J, leaving 3 bases unmatched. Germline V CDR1 and CDR2: SGDLS, YYNGEE. Here the CDR3 DNA reads TGTGCCAGCAGCGTAGCTCAGGGGGGCTATGGCTACACCTTC. Amino acids: CASSVAQGGYGYTF.

The J gene is TRBJ1-1, the V gene TRBV4-1; D is perhaps TRBD1 (5 bases). The germline V and J ends were trimmed by 5 bases and 3 bases, with 16 bases remaining between them. CDR3 length: 15 residues. Per germline, CDR1 MGHRA and CDR2 YSYEKL. Written as DNA, the CDR3 is TGCGCCAGCAGCGGGATTGGACGGGGGGACACTGAAGCTTTCTTT. Residues: CASSGIGRGDTEAFF.

The chain recombines TRBV7-3 with TRBJ2-1, with unresolved D. Germline loops: CDR1 SGHTA, CDR2 FQGTGA. The CDR3 is made up of 14 amino acids. Trimming pared 2 bases from V and 6 bases from J, leaving 11 bases between. CDR3 protein: CASSLFPGPNEQFF. Written as DNA, the CDR3 is TGTGCCAGCAGCTTATTCCCAGGCCCCAATGAGCAGTTCTTC. Variable domain in full (rest from reference TRBV7-3 and TRBJ2-1): GAGVSQTPSNKVTEKGKYVELRCDPISGHTALYWYRQSLGQGPEFLIYFQGTGAADDSGLPNDRFFAVRPEGSVSTLKIQRTERGDSAVYLCASSLFPGPNEQFFGPGTRLTVL.

The chain is built from TRBV10-3 and TRBJ2-1, with 7 positions matching TRBD2. V shed 4 bases and J 0 bases; nucleotides not matched to a gene: 6. The CDR3 is 16 amino acids. Germline-derived CDR1 and CDR2 are ENHRY and SYGVKD. The CDR3 region has the DNA TGTGCCATCAGTGGAGGGACTACGATCTCCTACAATGAGCAGTTCTTC. Amino acids: CAISGGTTISYNEQFF.

The chain has TRBV28 and TRBJ1-5, with D possibly TRBD1 on 6 matching bases. The CDR3 consists of 14 residues. V lost 6 bases, J lost 7 bases, and 16 bases lay in between. Germline V gene data show CDR1 as MDHEN and CDR2 as SYDVKM. CDR3 in amino acids: CASRRTGAQQPQHF. The CDR3 nucleotides are TGTGCCAGCAGGCGGACGGGGGCCCAACAGCCCCAGCATTTT. The variable domain in full, completed from reference TRBV28 and TRBJ1-5, reads DVKVTQSSRYLVKRTGEKVFLECVQDMDHENMFWYRQDPGLGLRLIYFSYDVKMKEKGDIPEGYSVSREKKERFSLILESASTNQTSMYLCASRRTGAQQPQHFGDGTRLSIL.

This chain connects TRBV5-6 to TRBJ2-7; 9 bases map to TRBD2. Germline V gene sequence: CDR1 SGHDT, CDR2 YYEEEE. This CDR3 has 18 amino acids. The V gene end was trimmed by 0 bases and the J gene end by 0 bases; junction bases not matched to a gene: 10. CDR3 DNA sequence: TGTGCCAGCAGCTTGGGTCTTAGCGGGGGAATTTCCTCCTACGAGCAGTACTTC. As protein: CASSLGLSGGISSYEQYF.

V and J are TRBV2 and TRBJ1-6, with a weak D call TRBD1 (5 bases). CDR3 length: 13 amino acids. Germline loops: CDR1 SNHLY, CDR2 FYNNEI. V was clipped by 8 bases and J by 7 bases, with 12 bases between them. The CDR3 sequence: CASPGGKNSPLHF. CDR3 DNA: TGTGCCAGCCCGGGGGGGAAGAATTCACCCCTCCACTTT.

The gene calls are TRBV6-7 and TRBJ2-7; 12 bases agree with TRBD2. TRBV6-7 is an ORF, with its function uncertain. The V segment lost 5 bases and the J segment 0 bases; nucleotides outside the gene matches: 2. The CDR3 length is 15 residues. The CDR3 DNA follows: TGTGCCAGCAGTGGGACTAGCGGGCACTCCTACGAGCAGTACTTC. It codes for CASSGTSGHSYEQYF.

The genes are TRBV27 and TRBJ2-1; 7 bases agree with TRBD1. The CDR3 totals 15 residues. Germline CDR1 MNHEY, CDR2 SMNVEV (reference sequence). V lost 4 bases and J lost 5; bases outside the gene matches: 8. The CDR3 nucleotides read TGTGCCAGCAGTTCCGACGGGACAGCTCACAATGAGCAGTTCTTC. Amino acid sequence: CASSSDGTAHNEQFF.

The chain couples TRBV27 to TRBJ1-3, with unresolved D. The CDR3 extends over 14 amino acids. V shed 2 bases and J shed 3 bases, with 8 bases lying between them. The V gene's germline CDR1 is MNHEY and CDR2 SMNVEV (reference sequence). The CDR3 DNA sequence: TGTGCCAGCAGTTTACGAGGGATTGGAAACACCATATATTTT. This gives the protein CASSLRGIGNTIYF.

This clone was detected only once. This chain connects TRBV7-9 to TRBJ2-7, with TRBD2 as a possible D gene (6 bases). V lost 1 base, J lost 2 bases, and 9 bases lay in between. The germline gives CDR1 SEHNR, CDR2 FQNEAQ (reference sequence). This CDR3 has 14 amino acids. The CDR3 DNA reads as TGTGCCAGCAGCTTAGGGACTATAACCTACGAGCAGTACTTC. Translated: CASSLGTITYEQYF.

The chain uses TRBV6-1 and TRBJ2-4; 8 positions match TRBD1. From germline, CDR1 is MNHNS and CDR2 SASEGT. The CDR3 spans 15 residues. Trimming cost V 2 bases and J 3 bases; bases outside gene matches: 3. CDR3 DNA: TGTGCCAGCAGTGAACAGGGGGCGGACAAAAACATTCAGTACTTC. Residues: CASSEQGADKNIQYF.

This CDR3 reads CASTPTIRTVANYGYTF. CDR3 in DNA: TGTGCCAGTACACCTACCATTCGGACCGTAGCTAACTATGGCTACACCTTC. The chain couples TRBV19 to TRBJ1-2, with D uncertain. Germline V gene data show CDR1 as LNHDA and CDR2 as SQIVND (reference sequence). The CDR3 consists of 17 residues. The V and J ends lost 7 bases and 0 bases respectively, with 21 bases between them.

This clone was counted between two and nine times. The rearrangement links TRBV2 to TRBJ1-1; D is undetermined. Germline CDR1 reads SNHLY; CDR2 reads FYNNEI. V lost 0 bases, J lost 9 bases, and 14 bases lay in between. The CDR3 runs to 14 residues. CDR3 protein: CASSEAVASVQAFF. The CDR3 DNA is TGTGCCAGCAGTGAAGCGGTGGCCAGCGTTCAAGCTTTCTTT. Full variable domain (rest looked up from reference TRBV2 and TRBJ1-1): EPEVTQTPSHQVTQMGQEVILRCVPISNHLYFYWYRQILGQKVEFLVSFYNNEISEKSEIFDDQFSVERPDGSNFTLKIRSTKLEDSAMYFCASSEAVASVQAFFGQGTRLTVV.

The chain couples TRBV19 to TRBJ1-1; D is unresolved. V shed 1 base and J shed 1 base, with 10 bases lying between them. From germline, CDR1 is LNHDA and CDR2 SQIVND (reference sequence). This CDR3 region has 15 residues. The CDR3 coding sequence is TGTGCCAGTAGTATAGCTGGACGGACGAACACTGAAGCTTTCTTT. Protein sequence: CASSIAGRTNTEAFF.

This sequence joins TRBV7-6 and TRBJ1-4; D is unresolved. CDR1 is SGHVS and CDR2 is FNYEAQ in the germline V gene. Trimming pared 5 bases from V and 3 bases from J, leaving 19 bases between. The CDR3 sequence is 17 residues long. The CDR3, as DNA: TGTGCCAGCAGCGTGGACGGTGTAGACTTTCCTAATGAAAAACTGTTTTTT. It encodes CASSVDGVDFPNEKLFF.

This sequence joins TRBV28 and TRBJ1-2; TRBD1 is a possible D gene (6 bases). Deletions cut 7 bases from V and 5 bases from J, with 11 bases between. Germline lookup yields CDR1 MDHEN and CDR2 SYDVKM. The CDR3 length is 12 residues. CDR3 bases: TGTGCCAGCAAAGGGGGAAGGTATGGCTACACCTTC. Protein sequence: CASKGGRYGYTF.

This chain connects TRBV28 to TRBJ2-2; TRBD1 might be the D (6 bases). CDR3 length: 13 residues. Germline values: CDR1 MDHEN, CDR2 SYDVKM. V dropped 6 bases and J dropped 6 bases, with 11 bases sitting between them. The CDR3 spells CASSQGWAGELFF. The DNA of the CDR3 is TGTGCCAGCAGCCAGGGGTGGGCCGGGGAGCTGTTTTTT.

Of note for this clone: Other DNA sequences in the same sample also yield this CDR3. This chain links TRBV20-1 with TRBJ2-7; D not certain. Germline V lookup: CDR1 DFQATT, CDR2 SNEGSKA (reference sequence). V lost 3 bases, J lost 1 base, and 4 bases lay in between. This CDR3 region has 11 residues. CDR3 sequence reads: CSASRSYEQYF. The CDR3, as DNA: TGCAGTGCTAGCCGATCCTACGAGCAGTACTTC.

This chain joins TRBV10-2 and TRBJ2-7; tentatively, D is TRBD1 (6 bases). The germline gives CDR1 WSHSY, CDR2 SAAADI. The ends were cut back, 0 bases at V and 5 bases at J, with 23 bases in the middle. The CDR3 extends over 18 amino acids. The CDR3 sequence: CASSESPSGQGSFHEQYF. The CDR3 DNA sequence: TGCGCCAGCAGTGAGTCGCCCTCCGGGCAGGGGAGCTTCCACGAGCAGTACTTC.

The chain has TRBV5-6 and TRBJ1-4, with 7 bases lining up with TRBD1. The J segment lost 4 bases and the V segment lost 7 bases, leaving 4 bases of the junction unmatched. The CDR3 covers 13 residues. Germline CDR1 and CDR2: SGHDT and YYEEEE. The DNA for the CDR3 is TGTGCCAGCGGGACAGCATATAATGAAAAACTGTTTTTT. Its translation: CASGTAYNEKLFF.

The genes are TRBV19 and TRBJ1-5; D remains unclear. The CDR3 has 13 amino acids. The ends were cut back, 3 bases at V and 3 bases at J, with 6 bases in the middle. Germline V lookup: CDR1 LNHDA, CDR2 SQIVND (reference sequence). CDR3 in amino acids: CASSIKVNQPQHF. Written as DNA, the CDR3 is TGTGCCAGTAGTATTAAAGTCAATCAGCCCCAGCATTTT.

This rearrangement joins TRBV7-3 to TRBJ2-3; maybe TRBD2 (5 bases). Between the trimmed V and J ends, which lost 1 base and 1 base, there was a span of 9 bases. The germline V gene encodes CDR1 SGHTA and CDR2 FQGTGA. This CDR3 has 15 amino acids. This chain's CDR3 is CASSLNVGGTDTQYF. CDR3 coding DNA: TGTGCCAGCAGCTTAAACGTGGGAGGCACAGATACGCAGTATTTT.

The chain combines TRBV5-1 with TRBJ2-7; TRBD2 matches at 13 bases. With 5 bases clipped from V and 2 bases from J, the junction kept 7 bases outside the gene matches. CDR3 size: 16 residues. Germline V lookup: CDR1 SGHRS, CDR2 YFSETQ. DNA of the CDR3: TGCGCCAGCAGGAGAGGGACTAGCGGGGAGACCTACGAGCAGTACTTC. Amino acid sequence: CASRRGTSGETYEQYF.

Here the CDR3 reads CASTSFGDRNYGYTF. CDR3 sequence (DNA): TGTGCCAGCACCTCGTTCGGGGATCGGAACTATGGCTACACCTTC. The chain couples TRBV27 to TRBJ1-2, with D unresolved. Germline V gives CDR1 MNHEY, CDR2 SMNVEV (reference sequence). The germline V and J ends were trimmed by 7 bases and 2 bases, with 17 bases remaining between them. This CDR3 is built from 15 residues.

The genes are TRBV7-9 and TRBJ1-2; weak D call: TRBD1 (6 bases). In germline, CDR1 is SEHNR, CDR2 FQNEAQ (reference sequence). This CDR3 is built from 14 residues. Trimming left V 1 base short and J 7 bases short, with 13 bases between. CDR3: CASSLGGGPGGYTF. The DNA of the CDR3 is TGTGCCAGCAGCTTAGGCGGGGGCCCGGGTGGCTACACCTTC.

The J gene is TRBJ2-1, the V gene TRBV2, with D perhaps TRBD2 (7 bases). The V end was cut by 6 bases, the J end by 11 bases, with 23 bases between. The CDR3 spans 15 residues. Germline-derived CDR1 and CDR2 are SNHLY and FYNNEI. The DNA of the CDR3 is TGTGCCAGCAGCCCAGATGCTAGCGGACAGTTTAAGCAGTTCTTC. Translating gives CASSPDASGQFKQFF.